These T cell receptor beta chains were read from a single sample in a study of blood T cell repertoires in COVID-19. The method was immunoSEQ multiplex PCR; TCRdb's version includes in-frame clones alone and lacks a portion of them. Of about 140,000 clones detected, just under 85% appear once; the ten largest clones hold less than 4%. Sequencing input: PBMCs or T cells enriched from blood (not recorded which). The receptors were sampled from a woman in her forties or fifties with acute COVID-19. CDR3s include the opening cysteine and the closing phenylalanine or tryptophan. D genes are given only for firm matches. The size entry is marked missing in some rows and otherwise reads once, few, many or a size class.

>16|-|TRBD1|TRBJ1-1|TRBV7-9
TGTGCCAGCAGCTTACTACAGGGGATAGGGAACACTGAAGCTTTCTTT
CASSLLQGIGNTEAFF
>15|-|TRBD2|TRBJ2-3|TRBV9
TGTGCCAGCAGCCAAATGGGAGGGGGCACAGATACGCAGTATTTT
CASSQMGGGTDTQYF
>15|-|TRBD1|TRBJ1-5|TRBV7-8
TGTGCCAGCAGTCCGGGGCAGGGGGGTAATCAGCCCCAGCATTTT
CASSPGQGGNQPQHF
>14|-|-|TRBJ2-7|TRBV9
TGTGCCAGCAGCGTAATGGGGGAAGGACAGAGGCAGTACTTC
CASSVMGEGQRQYF
>14|-|TRBD1|TRBJ2-5|TRBV6-2/TRBV6-3
TGTGCCAGCAGTAGGACAGGGACGGACGAGACCCAGTACTTC
CASSRTGTDETQYF
>14|-|-|TRBJ1-2|TRBV6-5
TGTGCCAGCAGTTACTCGGGAGAATCCTATGGCTACACCTTC
CASSYSGESYGYTF
>14|once|-|TRBJ2-7|TRBV30
TGTGCCTGGAGTGGGACTATCGGGATATACGAGCAGTACTTC
CAWSGTIGIYEQYF
>16|-|TRBD2|TRBJ2-3|TRBV11-3
TGTGCCATCGCGTCAGGCGGGAGGTCGGGACAAGATACGCAGTATTTT
CAIASGGRSGQDTQYF
>10|-|-|TRBJ2-1|TRBV29-1
TGCAGCGCGAAATGGGCTGAGCAGTTCTTC
CSAKWAEQFF
>13|-|-|TRBJ1-2|TRBV5-1
TGCGCCAGCAGCTTGGGGGGCGACTATGGCTACACCTTC
CASSLGGDYGYTF
>16|-|TRBD1|TRBJ1-5|TRBV6-5
TGTGCCAGCAGTTACGGGGGACAGGGAGACAATCAGCCCCAGCATTTT
CASSYGGQGDNQPQHF
>15|-|-|TRBJ1-3|TRBV6-1
TGTGCCAGCAGTGAAATCAGGGACTCCGGAAACACCATATATTTT
CASSEIRDSGNTIYF
>14|-|TRBD1|TRBJ1-1|TRBV11-2
TGTGCCAGCAGCTTCAACAGGGGGAGCACTGAAGCTTTCTTT
CASSFNRGSTEAFF
>18|few|TRBD1|TRBJ1-2|TRBV27
TGTGCCAGCAGTTCGCTTGGGGACAGGGGGTGGGTGGACTATGGCTACACCTTC
CASSSLGDRGWVDYGYTF
>17|-|TRBD2|TRBJ2-4|TRBV7-8
TGTGCCAGCAGCTTATCCTCCAGCGGGAGGGGGAGGAACATTCAGTACTTC
CASSLSSSGRGRNIQYF
>16|-|-|TRBJ2-7|TRBV29-1
TGCAGCCTATTGTTCTATGGGCGGAGGAGCTCCTACGAGCAGTACTTC
CSLLFYGRRSSYEQYF
>15|-|TRBD2|TRBJ2-1|TRBV18
TGTGCCAGCTCACCACCGACTAGCCACTACAATGAGCAGTTCTTC
CASSPPTSHYNEQFF
>17|few|TRBD2|TRBJ2-3|TRBV7-8
TGTGCCAGCAGCTTCCGACTAGCGGGAGGTTCGGCAGATACGCAGTATTTT
CASSFRLAGGSADTQYF
>14|-|-|TRBJ2-1|TRBV5-1
TGCGCCAGCAGCTTGGTCGGAGGATACAATGAGCAGTTCTTC
CASSLVGGYNEQFF
>15|-|TRBD2|TRBJ2-5|TRBV12-5
TGTGCTAGTGGAGTGACTAGCGGGATCCAAGAGACCCAGTACTTC
CASGVTSGIQETQYF
>14|-|-|TRBJ1-2|TRBV19
TGTGCCAGTAGTTCTCCTCGGGGGATCCGGGGCTACACCTTC
CASSSPRGIRGYTF
>14|-|TRBD1|TRBJ1-2|TRBV10-3
TGTGCCATCAGGGCTACAGGGGCCAACTATGGCTACACCTTC
CAIRATGANYGYTF
>15|-|-|TRBJ2-3|TRBV11-3
TGTGCCAGCAGCTTAGCGGGATGGGGCACAGATACGCAGTATTTT
CASSLAGWGTDTQYF
>11|-|-|TRBJ2-1|TRBV19
TGTGCCAGTACCTCTCGGACAGAGCAGTTCTTC
CASTSRTEQFF
>13|-|-|TRBJ1-2|TRBV9
TGTGCCAGCAGCGTTTATGGGCCCTATGGCTACACCTTC
CASSVYGPYGYTF
>14|-|-|TRBJ1-4|TRBV19
TGTGCCAGTACCCCTGGGGCCAGTGTGGAAAAACTGTTTTTT
CASTPGASVEKLFF
>14|-|TRBD1|TRBJ2-5|TRBV7-9
TGTGCCAGCAGCTCTGGACAGGGTTGGGAGACCCAGTACTTC
CASSSGQGWETQYF
>15|-|TRBD1|TRBJ1-1|TRBV19
TGTGCCAGTAGTATAGTGGGGACAGGGAACACTGAAGCTTTCTTT
CASSIVGTGNTEAFF
>14|-|-|TRBJ2-7|TRBV5-1
TGCGCCAGCAGCTTGGAAGGACAGTTTTACGAGCAGTACTTC
CASSLEGQFYEQYF
>14|-|-|TRBJ1-2|TRBV29-1
TGCAGCGCCCAGGGGTCCCCACGAAACTATGGCTACACCTTC
CSAQGSPRNYGYTF
>14|-|TRBD1|TRBJ1-1|TRBV4-2
TGTGCCAGCAGCCCGGGGGCAGGGGGCGCGAAAGCTTTCTTT
CASSPGAGGAKAFF
>14|-|TRBD1|TRBJ1-4|TRBV28
TGTGCCAGCACCTTGGGGACAGGGTTAGAGAAACTGTTTTTT
CASTLGTGLEKLFF
>15|once|-|TRBJ2-3|TRBV5-8
TGTGCCAGCAACGAAGACGGGACTGGACGCTTTACGCAGTATTTT
CASNEDGTGRFTQYF
>14|-|-|TRBJ1-1|TRBV21-1
TGTGCCAGCCGTCGACAGGATACAAACACTGAAGCTTTCTTT
CASRRQDTNTEAFF
>15|-|-|TRBJ1-3|TRBV5-1
TGCGCCAGCAGGCCTATAGGGGGCTCTGGAAACACCATATATTTT
CASRPIGGSGNTIYF
>15|-|-|TRBJ1-4|TRBV15
TGTGCCACCAGCAGTGATAACAGGGTTGGGGAAAAACTGTTTTTT
CATSSDNRVGEKLFF
>14|-|TRBD1|TRBJ2-7|TRBV5-4
TGTGCCAGCAGCTTGCTAGGGGGCAGCAACGAGCAGTACTTC
CASSLLGGSNEQYF
>17|-|TRBD2|TRBJ2-3|TRBV14
TGTGCCAGCAGCCGGAGACTAGCGGGGGAGGGAACAGATACGCAGTATTTT
CASSRRLAGEGTDTQYF
>17|-|TRBD2|TRBJ2-3|TRBV6-2/TRBV6-3
TGTGCCAGCAGTTACTCGTTAGCGGGAGGGCCCCAAGATACGCAGTATTTT
CASSYSLAGGPQDTQYF
>14|-|TRBD1|TRBJ1-2|TRBV5-1
TGCGCCAGCAGTCCGGCAGGGGGCTTCGGCGGCTACACCTTC
CASSPAGGFGGYTF
>17|once|TRBD1|TRBJ1-1|TRBV28
TGTGCCAGCCCTCCGGGACAGGGCACCCCTATGGACACTGAAGCTTTCTTT
CASPPGQGTPMDTEAFF
>17|-|-|TRBJ1-2|TRBV6-2/TRBV6-3
TGTGCCAGCAGTTACCAGGGGCAGAGACTTCGGGACTATGGCTACACCTTC
CASSYQGQRLRDYGYTF
>14|-|-|TRBJ2-7|TRBV4-2
TGTGCCAGCAGCCAAATGACTAGCTCCTACGAGCAGTACTTC
CASSQMTSSYEQYF
>16|-|TRBD1|TRBJ1-2|TRBV19
TGTGCCAGTAGTATTCGAGGGACAGGGGGCGCGAATGGCTACACCTTC
CASSIRGTGGANGYTF
>14|-|-|TRBJ2-1|TRBV20-1
TGCAGTGCTAGTAAAGCGTCCTTATACAATGAGCAGTTCTTC
CSASKASLYNEQFF
>16|-|-|TRBJ1-2|TRBV14
TGTGCCAGCAGCCAAGATCCCCTTACAGGTGTGGGCGGCTACACCTTC
CASSQDPLTGVGGYTF
>15|once|-|TRBJ2-1|TRBV19
TGTGCCAGTACTTCTCAGGGTAGCTCCTACAATGAGCAGTTCTTC
CASTSQGSSYNEQFF
>16|-|TRBD1|TRBJ2-7|TRBV7-9
TGTGCCAGCAGCTTCCCTAGGACAGGGGTTGGCTACGAGCAGTACTTC
CASSFPRTGVGYEQYF
>15|-|-|TRBJ1-2|TRBV2
TGTGCCAGCAGTCTGACAGGCAGAGCTAACTATGGCTACACCTTC
CASSLTGRANYGYTF
>14|-|-|TRBJ2-3|TRBV12-5
TGTGCTAGTGGTTTGGGACTAGAGGGAGATACGCAGTATTTT
CASGLGLEGDTQYF
>14|-|-|TRBJ2-7|TRBV24-1
TGTGCCACCAGTGATTTTCCGGTTCACTACGAGCAGTACTTC
CATSDFPVHYEQYF
>13|-|TRBD1|TRBJ1-2|TRBV2
TGTGCCAGCAGTGCGGGACAGCGCTATGGCTACACCTTC
CASSAGQRYGYTF
>13|-|-|TRBJ1-1|TRBV6-1
TGTGCCAGCAGTGAAGGTGCGGCCACGGGAGCTTTCTTT
CASSEGAATGAFF
>15|-|TRBD2|TRBJ2-2|TRBV2
TGTGCCAGCAGTGAACTAGCGGTGAACACCGGGGAGCTGTTTTTT
CASSELAVNTGELFF
>14|-|TRBD1|TRBJ2-7|TRBV2
TGTGCCAGCAGAGTTACAGGGGGTAACTACGAGCAGTACTTC
CASRVTGGNYEQYF